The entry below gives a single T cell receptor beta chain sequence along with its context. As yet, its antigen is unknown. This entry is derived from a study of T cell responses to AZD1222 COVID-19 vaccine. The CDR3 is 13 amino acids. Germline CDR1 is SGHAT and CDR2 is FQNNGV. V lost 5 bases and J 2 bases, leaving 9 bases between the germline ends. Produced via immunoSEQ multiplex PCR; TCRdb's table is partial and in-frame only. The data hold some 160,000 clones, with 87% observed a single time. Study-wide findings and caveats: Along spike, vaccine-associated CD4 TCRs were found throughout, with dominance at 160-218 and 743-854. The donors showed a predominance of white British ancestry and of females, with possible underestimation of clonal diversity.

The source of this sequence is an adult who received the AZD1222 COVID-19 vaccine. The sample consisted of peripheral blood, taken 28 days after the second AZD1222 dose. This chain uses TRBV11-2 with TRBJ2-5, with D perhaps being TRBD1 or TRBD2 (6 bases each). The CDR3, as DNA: TGTGCCAGCAGCATAGGGGGGCAAGAGACCCAGTACTTC. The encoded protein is CASSIGGQETQYF.